Following are 8 T cell receptor beta chains from one sample sequenced in a study of shared clonotypes between healthy human individuals. Repertoires were generated with immunoSEQ multiplex PCR, while TCRdb's copy carries only in-frame clones and drops some. The sample has under 200,000 clones; just under 95% are singletons. What was sequenced was naive CD4+ T cells sorted from blood. Indicated subset: CD45RA+ positively selected. Every receptor here comes from a young woman in good health.

V is TRBV2 and J is TRBJ2-2, with 8 positions matching TRBD2. The trim removed 6 bases at V and 6 bases at J, leaving 9 bases unmatched. The CDR3 has 15 amino acids. Per germline, CDR1 SNHLY and CDR2 FYNNEI. Written as DNA, the CDR3 is TGTGCCAGCAGCCCCGGGACTAGTGGTGCCGGGGAGCTGTTTTTT. Its protein product is CASSPGTSGAGELFF.

The rearrangement links TRBV19 to TRBJ1-5; 8 nucleotides line up with TRBD1. The trim removed 9 bases at V and 8 bases at J, leaving 6 bases unmatched. Germline-derived CDR1 and CDR2 are LNHDA and SQIVND (reference sequence). The CDR3 sequence is 12 residues long. CDR3 in amino acids: CASRRGQEPQHF. CDR3 coding DNA: TGTGCCAGCCGCAGGGGGCAGGAGCCCCAGCATTTT.

The rearrangement joins TRBV6-4 to TRBJ2-2; 11 bases match TRBD2. V was clipped by 6 bases and J by 5 bases; unmatched bases: 8. Per germline, CDR1 MRHNA and CDR2 SNTAGT. The CDR3 is 16 residues long. The CDR3 here is CASSLGLAGKTGELFF. CDR3 coding DNA: TGTGCCAGCAGCCTCGGACTAGCGGGCAAAACCGGGGAGCTGTTTTTT.

V and J are TRBV7-3 and TRBJ2-3; D is uncertain. Trimming removed 0 bases at V and 0 bases at J, with 7 bases between. The germline CDR1 and CDR2 sequences are SGHTA and FQGTGA. The CDR3 sequence is 15 residues long. CDR3 bases: TGTGCCAGCAGCTTAACGTCAAGCAGCACAGATACGCAGTATTTT. Translated: CASSLTSSSTDTQYF.

The V gene is TRBV6-1, the J gene TRBJ1-5, with TRBD1 identical over 7 bases. The CDR3 runs 15 residues. J lost 4 bases, V lost 1 base, and 4 bases had no gene match. Per germline, CDR1 MNHNS and CDR2 SASEGT. The CDR3 DNA sequence: TGTGCCAGCAGTGAAGAAGGGACAGCTAATCAGCCCCAGCATTTT. Its translation is CASSEEGTANQPQHF.

This rearrangement joins TRBV6-5 to TRBJ1-6; 7 nucleotides match TRBD1. CDR3 size: 14 residues. J lost 12 bases, V lost 6 bases, and 11 bases had no gene match. Germline V lookup: CDR1 MNHEY, CDR2 SVGAGI. In DNA, the CDR3 is TGTGCCAGCAGCCTAACAGGGGTGGGTCAACCCCTCCACTTT. It translates to CASSLTGVGQPLHF.

The chain carries TRBV5-6 and TRBJ1-3, with D unresolved. This CDR3 comprises 14 residues. From germline, CDR1 is SGHDT and CDR2 YYEEEE. Trimming cost V 0 bases and J 0 bases, with 4 bases left between them. The CDR3 sequence is CASSLDGSGNTIYF. Here the CDR3 DNA reads TGTGCCAGCAGCTTGGACGGCTCTGGAAACACCATATATTTT.

The V call is TRBV28, the J call TRBJ1-2; TRBD1 matches at 9 bases. V shed 6 bases, J shed 3 bases, and the junction held 8 bases outside the gene matches. CDR1 is MDHEN, CDR2 SYDVKM, per germline. The CDR3 runs 15 residues. CDR3 nucleotides: TGTGCCAGCAGACGCACAGGGGGCACATACTATGGCTACACCTTC. It yields the protein CASRRTGGTYYGYTF.